The 18 T cell receptor beta chains below come from one sample, sequenced in a study of T-cell memory formation after mild COVID-19. TCRdb re-called the 5' RACE reads with MiXCR, one entry per CDR3 protein. The table lists about 13,000 distinct CDR3 sequences, about 12% of them singletons. Material for sequencing was PBMCs or a T cell subset sorted from them (not recorded which). The source is an adult woman who had mild COVID-19 (a few samples of this study predate the infection). Cell type and time point are not known.

This clonotype has a count of ten or more. This chain joins TRBV21-1 and TRBJ1-2. TRBV21-1 is a pseudogene locus. The CDR3 is 15 residues long. The CDR3 bases are TGTGCCAGCAGCAAACGGGAGGAGTTGAACGATGGCTACACCTTC. Translating it yields CASSKREELNDGYTF.

Ten or more counts support this clonotype. The rearrangement joins TRBV7-2 to TRBJ1-2; 9 nucleotides align to TRBD1. V lost 5 bases, J lost 8 bases, and 9 bases stayed unmatched. This CDR3 has 14 residues. Germline-derived CDR1 and CDR2 are SGHTA and FQGNSA. CDR3 nucleotides: TGTGCCAGCAGCCCGACAGGGGGTCTTCTCGGCTACACCTTC. Translation: CASSPTGGLLGYTF.

This clonotype has a count of ten or more. V gene TRBV30 combines with J gene TRBJ2-1; 9 bases are shared with TRBD2. Germline V gene data show CDR1 as GTSNPN and CDR2 as SVGIG (reference sequence). J gave up 2 bases and V 5 bases, and 19 bases lay outside the gene matches. The length of the CDR3 is 19 residues. The CDR3 DNA is TGTGCCTGGGCCGGCTACCTAGCGGGAAACCCTCCTACCTACAATGAGCAGTTCTTC. It yields the protein CAWAGYLAGNPPTYNEQFF.

The table lists this clonotype with many counts. The J gene is TRBJ2-7, the V gene TRBV6-2 or TRBV6-3; 11 nucleotides line up with TRBD1. The V gene's germline CDR1 is MNHEY and CDR2 SVGEGT. The CDR3 consists of 12 residues. V lost 10 bases to trimming and J lost 4 bases; unmatched junction nucleotides: 3. In nucleotides, the CDR3 is TGTGCCACCGGACAGGGGGCATACGAGCAGTACTTC. Translation: CATGQGAYEQYF.

This clonotype was counted many times. The chain uses TRBV4-3 and TRBJ1-4, with a possible D match to TRBD1 (6 bases). The CDR3 extends over 15 amino acids. Trimming took off 8 bases at V and 3 bases at J, with 16 bases between the two ends. Germline V gene sequence: CDR1 LGHNA, CDR2 YSLEER. In nucleotides, the CDR3 is TGCGCCAGCTCGCCCGGGGGCGGGTCTAATGAAAAACTGTTTTTT. Translating gives CASSPGGGSNEKLFF.

This clonotype came up a few times. The rearrangement joins TRBV25-1 to TRBJ2-2; unclear D gene. CDR3 length equals 14 residues. V was shortened by 5 bases and J by 0 bases, with 7 bases between the two germline ends. Germline V lookup: CDR1 MGHDK, CDR2 SYGVNS. CDR3 amino acids: CASSRAANTGELFF. CDR3 sequence (DNA): TGTGCCAGCAGTCGTGCGGCGAACACCGGGGAGCTGTTTTTT.

This clonotype was recorded at least ten times. The gene calls are TRBV6-2 or TRBV6-3 and TRBJ2-1; tentative D call: TRBD2 (5 bases). Germline V gene sequence: CDR1 MNHEY, CDR2 SVGEGT. The CDR3 runs to 14 residues. V was clipped by 0 bases and J by 15 bases, with 18 bases between them. Here the CDR3 DNA reads TGTGCCAGCAGTTACTCGACTCTAGCCCCTAGTACGTTCTTC. This sequence encodes CASSYSTLAPSTFF.

This clonotype was detected many times. The CDR3 bases are TGTGCCAGCAGCCAGACACCGGTTTATTCACCCCTCCACTTT. Amino acid sequence: CASSQTPVYSPLHF. The chain links TRBV7-9 to TRBJ1-6; D unclear. Deletions cut 5 bases from V and 8 bases from J, with 13 bases between. This CDR3 has 14 residues. Germline V gives CDR1 SEHNR, CDR2 FQNEAQ (reference sequence).

This clonotype was seen many times. The V call is TRBV5-1, the J call TRBJ2-1, with no clear D. V was pared by 0 bases and J by 8 bases, with 9 bases between. Germline CDR1 reads SGHRS; CDR2 reads YFSETQ. The CDR3 has 13 amino acids. The CDR3 DNA sequence: TGCGCCAGCAGCTTGGATTGGGGATATGAGCAGTTCTTC. This encodes CASSLDWGYEQFF.

Many counts were recorded for this clonotype. The chain has TRBV7-2 and TRBJ1-2; 10 positions match TRBD1. The germline gives CDR1 SGHTA, CDR2 FQGNSA. CDR3 length equals 13 residues. After removal of 3 bases from V and 5 bases from J, the junction contained 0 bases not matched to a gene. CDR3 sequence: CASSLGQGYGYTF. DNA of the CDR3: TGTGCCAGCAGCTTGGGACAGGGGTATGGCTACACCTTC. The complete variable domain, with remaining parts taken from reference TRBV7-2 and TRBJ1-2, reads GAGVSQSPSNKVTEKGKDVELRCDPISGHTALYWYRQSLGQGLEFLIYFQGNSAPDKSGLPSDRFSAERTGGSVSTLTIQRTQQEDSAVYLCASSLGQGYGYTFGSGTRLTVV.

This clonotype was counted many times. The V gene is TRBV9, the J gene TRBJ2-2, with D hard to call. This CDR3 has 15 residues. V was shortened by 4 bases and J by 3 bases, with 13 bases between the two germline ends. From germline, CDR1 is SGDLS and CDR2 YYNGEE. The CDR3 here is CASSPPGVYTGELFF. In nucleotides, the CDR3 is TGTGCCAGCAGCCCCCCCGGAGTTTACACCGGGGAGCTGTTTTTT.

This clonotype occurred many times. The rearrangement links TRBV12-3 or TRBV12-4 to TRBJ2-2; D is uncertain. CDR3 length: 12 residues. V dropped 6 bases and J dropped 6 bases, with 8 bases sitting between them. In nucleotides, the CDR3 is TGTGCCAGCAGCCCTGGGGCCGGGGAGCTGTTTTTT. The encoded protein is CASSPGAGELFF.

The chain uses TRBV7-9 and TRBJ2-3, with D perhaps TRBD1 (5 bases). V shed 5 bases and J shed 4 bases, with 10 bases lying between them. CDR1 SEHNR and CDR2 FQNEAQ come from the germline V gene (reference sequence). The CDR3 loop spans 13 amino acids. The CDR3: CASSAQGSDTQYF. The DNA for the CDR3 is TGTGCCAGCAGCGCGCAGGGTTCAGATACGCAGTATTTT.

Only a few counts were recorded for this clonotype. V gene TRBV19 combines with J gene TRBJ2-1; the D gene could be TRBD1 or TRBD2 (5 bases each). CDR1 LNHDA and CDR2 SQIVND come from the germline V gene (reference sequence). The CDR3 runs 15 residues. V was trimmed by 7 bases and J by 5 bases, leaving 18 bases between them. CDR3 protein: CASTPGPRSDNEQFF. The CDR3 DNA reads as TGTGCCAGTACCCCGGGACCAAGGTCAGACAATGAGCAGTTCTTC.

This clonotype has at least ten counts. The chain is built from TRBV7-2 and TRBJ1-5; 8 nucleotides line up with TRBD1. The germline V gene has CDR1 SGHTA and CDR2 FQGNSA. This CDR3 has 16 residues. The ends lost 5 bases at V and 1 base at J; junction bases unmatched: 7. This chain's CDR3 is CASSRSTGESNQPQHF. For the CDR3, the DNA is TGTGCCAGCAGCCGATCGACAGGGGAGAGCAATCAGCCCCAGCATTTT.

This clonotype has at least ten counts. The chain is built from TRBV19 and TRBJ1-1, with unresolved D. The V and J ends lost 5 bases and 1 base respectively, with 8 bases between them. This CDR3 has 13 residues. Germline V gives CDR1 LNHDA, CDR2 SQIVND (reference sequence). CDR3 sequence: CASSLSENTEAFF. CDR3 DNA sequence: TGTGCCAGTAGTCTTTCCGAGAACACTGAAGCTTTCTTT.

The chain joins TRBV18 to TRBJ2-1; 7 nucleotides match TRBD1. Trimming at V came to 3 bases and at J to 5 bases, leaving 7 bases not matched to a gene. This CDR3 has 15 residues. The germline V gene has CDR1 KGHSH and CDR2 LQKENI. CDR3 DNA sequence: TGTGCCAGCTCACCTAGGGGGCTATTTAACAATGAGCAGTTCTTC. It yields the protein CASSPRGLFNNEQFF. The full variable domain, with the rest looked up from reference TRBV18 and TRBJ2-1, is NAGVMQNPRHLVRRRGQEARLRCSPMKGHSHVYWYRQLPEEGLKFMVYLQKENIIDESGMPKERFSAEFPKEGPSILRIQQVVRGDSAAYFCASSPRGLFNNEQFFGPGTRLTVL.

There are many counts of this clonotype. The chain recombines TRBV5-6 with TRBJ1-6; D perhaps matches TRBD1 (6 bases). Trimming pared 0 bases from V and 7 bases from J, leaving 11 bases between. This CDR3 spans 15 amino acids. The germline V gene encodes CDR1 SGHDT and CDR2 YYEEEE. The CDR3 nucleotides read TGTGCCAGCAGCTTGGTCGGCCAGGGGAATTCACCCCTCCACTTT. Translation gives CASSLVGQGNSPLHF.